The 17 T cell receptor beta chains in this list originate from one sample, sequenced in a study of T cell repertoires in cytomegalovirus infection. TCRdb ran MiXCR on the reads and lists one entry per CDR3 protein. The data hold about 490,000 distinct CDR3 sequences, with 11% observed a single time. The specimen sequenced was PBMCs. Every receptor here comes from a human donor in good health (CMV status not recorded). Some clones in this sample may be carry-over from other donors' samples.

The V and J genes are TRBV20-1 and TRBJ1-6, with 11 bases lining up with TRBD1. This CDR3 spans 13 amino acids. Germline V gene lookup returns CDR1 DFQATT and CDR2 SNEGSKA (reference sequence). The V gene end was trimmed by 7 bases and the J gene end by 9 bases; junction bases not matched to a gene: 5. CDR3 bases: TGCAGTGTTAAGGGACAGGGGGGTTCACCCCTCCACTTT. This translates into CSVKGQGGSPLHF.

This clonotype was found a few times. The rearrangement joins TRBV12-3 or TRBV12-4 to TRBJ2-5; D is uncertain. The CDR3 spans 12 residues. Between the trimmed V and J ends, which lost 6 bases and 9 bases, there was a span of 14 bases. CDR3 amino acids: CASSPGTPAQYF. CDR3 DNA: TGTGCCAGCAGCCCTGGAACCCCAGCCCAGTACTTC.

The gene calls are TRBV28 and TRBJ1-5, with 7 bases identical to TRBD1. This CDR3 has 14 amino acids. Germline CDR1 MDHEN, CDR2 SYDVKM. V shed 5 bases and J 5 bases; nucleotides not matched to a gene: 6. The CDR3 nucleotides read TGTGCCAGCAGTCAACAGACAGGGCATCAGCCCCAGCATTTT. This codes for CASSQQTGHQPQHF.

V is TRBV9 and J is TRBJ2-5, with 7 bases that match TRBD2. The CDR3 sequence is 15 residues long. The germline gives CDR1 SGDLS, CDR2 YYNGEE. The trim removed 2 bases at V and 4 bases at J, leaving 8 bases unmatched. CDR3: CASSVAAGVGETQYF. In nucleotides, the CDR3 is TGTGCCAGCAGCGTGGCGGCGGGGGTAGGAGAGACCCAGTACTTC.

This rearrangement joins TRBV5-1 to TRBJ2-2, with TRBD2 as a possible D gene (6 bases). The CDR3 length is 16 residues. Germline V gene sequence: CDR1 SGHRS, CDR2 YFSETQ. V was trimmed by 4 bases and J by 5 bases, leaving 18 bases between them. The CDR3 loop reads CASSPRELSGTGELFF. CDR3 bases: TGCGCCAGCAGCCCCCGGGAGCTATCCGGGACCGGGGAGCTGTTTTTT.

The chain uses TRBV4-2 and TRBJ2-7; D possibly corresponds to TRBD1 (6 bases). The CDR3 runs 16 residues. Germline loops: CDR1 LGHNA, CDR2 YNFKEQ. The V gene lost 0 bases and the J gene lost 2 bases, with 14 bases spanning the gap. CDR3 nucleotide sequence: TGTGCCAGCAGCCAAGATAGGGACACCGAGACCTACGAGCAGTACTTC. Translation gives CASSQDRDTETYEQYF.

This clonotype was seen a few times. In nucleotides, the CDR3 is TGCAGCGTATCAATCGAGGCCTCGCGAGCTTTCTTT. It encodes CSVSIEASRAFF. The chain is built from TRBV29-1 and TRBJ1-1; no clear D gene. The CDR3 has 12 residues. Per the germline V gene, CDR1 is SQVTM and CDR2 is ANQGSEA. Trimming left V 6 bases short and J 10 bases short, with 18 bases between.

CDR3 residues: CASSLDGTENIQYF. Here the CDR3 DNA reads TGCGCCAGCAGCTTGGATGGTACAGAAAACATTCAGTACTTC. The genes are TRBV5-1 and TRBJ2-4, with unresolved D. V was cut by 0 bases and J by 5 bases, with 9 bases left in between. CDR3 size: 14 residues. From germline, CDR1 is SGHRS and CDR2 YFSETQ. The variable domain in full, with the rest retrieved from reference TRBV5-1 and TRBJ2-4, is KAGVTQTPRYLIKTRGQQVTLSCSPISGHRSVSWYQQTPGQGLQFLFEYFSETQRNKGNFPGRFSGRQFSNSRSEMNVSTLELGDSALYLCASSLDGTENIQYFGAGTRLSVL.

The chain joins TRBV18 to TRBJ1-4; no firm D call. V was clipped by 1 base and J by 5 bases, with 2 bases between them. The CDR3 extends over 12 amino acids. The germline V gene has CDR1 KGHSH and CDR2 LQKENI. CDR3 amino acids: CASSPQNEKLFF. The DNA for the CDR3 is TGTGCCAGCTCACCACAGAATGAAAAACTGTTTTTT.

This clonotype was recorded many times. The CDR3 nucleotides are TGTGCCAGTACCCCGCTGGCGGGGGCCTATGGCTACACCTTC. Encoded protein: CASTPLAGAYGYTF. This sequence joins TRBV19 and TRBJ1-2, with D perhaps TRBD1 (6 bases). This CDR3 is built from 14 residues. CDR1 and CDR2 (germline): LNHDA, SQIVND (reference sequence). The ends were cut back, 7 bases at V and 4 bases at J, with 16 bases in the middle.

The chain employs TRBV7-2 and TRBJ2-7; TRBD2 agrees at 11 bases. The CDR3 sequence is 13 residues long. CDR1 and CDR2 from the germline V gene are SGHTA and FQGNSA. The V and J ends lost 9 bases and 6 bases, in that order; junction bases with no gene match: 7. This CDR3 is CASASGGPGEQYF. CDR3 nucleotide sequence: TGTGCCAGTGCTAGCGGGGGGCCAGGCGAGCAGTACTTC. Filled out from reference TRBV7-2 and TRBJ2-7, the complete variable domain reads GAGVSQSPSNKVTEKGKDVELRCDPISGHTALYWYRQSLGQGLEFLIYFQGNSAPDKSGLPSDRFSAERTGGSVSTLTIQRTQQEDSAVYLCASASGGPGEQYFGPGTRLTVT.

This clonotype was seen ten or more times. This chain joins TRBV28 and TRBJ2-1, with 16 positions matching TRBD2. The J segment lost 6 bases and the V segment lost 3 bases, leaving 5 bases of the junction unmatched. CDR3 length equals 17 residues. Germline V gene sequence: CDR1 MDHEN, CDR2 SYDVKM. The DNA for the CDR3 is TGTGCCAGCAGTTTGGGACTAGCGGGAGGGCCAGGCAATGAGCAGTTCTTC. This sequence encodes CASSLGLAGGPGNEQFF. Full variable domain (outside the CDR3, taken from reference TRBV28 and TRBJ2-1): DVKVTQSSRYLVKRTGEKVFLECVQDMDHENMFWYRQDPGLGLRLIYFSYDVKMKEKGDIPEGYSVSREKKERFSLILESASTNQTSMYLCASSLGLAGGPGNEQFFGPGTRLTVL.

The table lists this clonotype with many counts. The J gene is TRBJ1-1, the V gene TRBV12-5; D is possibly TRBD1 (6 bases). This CDR3 has 16 amino acids. CDR1 is LGHNT and CDR2 is FRNRAP in the germline V gene. V was pared by 5 bases and J by 3 bases, with 19 bases between. CDR3 residues: CASGRTDGGPDTEAFF. The CDR3, as DNA: TGTGCTAGTGGTCGGACGGATGGGGGGCCGGACACTGAAGCTTTCTTT.

Many counts were recorded for this clonotype. The CDR3 DNA is TGTGCCAGCAGCTCCACCCGACTAGCGGGAGGCACAGATACGCAGTATTTT. Translating it yields CASSSTRLAGGTDTQYF. The rearrangement uses TRBV7-8 and TRBJ2-3; 12 positions match TRBD2. The CDR3 is made up of 17 amino acids. V lost 4 bases and J lost 1; bases outside the gene matches: 6. CDR1 and CDR2 from the germline V gene are SGHVS and FQNEAQ.

This clonotype was detected a few times. The chain links TRBV9 to TRBJ2-2, with 10 bases lining up with TRBD2. Germline CDR1 is SGDLS and CDR2 is YYNGEE. V dropped 0 bases and J dropped 4; count of bases not matched to a gene: 21. CDR3 length: 22 residues. Here the CDR3 DNA reads TGTGCCAGCAGCGTAGACTTCGAAGTGGCAAATAGCGGGAGGCGGGGCACCGGGGAGCTGTTTTTT. Its translation is CASSVDFEVANSGRRGTGELFF. The variable domain in full, with the rest retrieved from reference TRBV9 and TRBJ2-2, is DSGVTQTPKHLITATGQRVTLRCSPRSGDLSVYWYQQSLDQGLQFLIQYYNGEERAKGNILERFSAQQFPDLHSELNLSSLELGDSALYFCASSVDFEVANSGRRGTGELFFGEGSRLTVL.

This clonotype has at least ten counts. The chain recombines TRBV5-6 with TRBJ2-2, with 7 nucleotides matching TRBD1. This CDR3 spans 13 amino acids. The V and J ends lost 7 bases and 2 bases, in that order; junction bases with no gene match: 2. CDR1 and CDR2 from the germline V gene are SGHDT and YYEEEE. CDR3 in DNA: TGTGCCAGCGGGACAGCTAACACCGGGGAGCTGTTTTTT. Protein: CASGTANTGELFF.

The CDR3 loop is CASSQVIQARKVPYNEQFF. The CDR3 coding sequence is TGCGCCAGCAGCCAAGTCATACAGGCCCGGAAGGTACCTTATAATGAGCAGTTCTTC. This rearrangement joins TRBV4-1 to TRBJ2-1; the D gene is possibly TRBD1 (5 bases). V was clipped by 1 base and J by 7 bases, with 26 bases between them. The CDR3 totals 19 residues. CDR1 and CDR2 from the germline V gene are MGHRA and YSYEKL.